The rows below give T cell receptor beta chains drawn from one sample of a study of graft-versus-host responses after intestinal transplantation. Produced via immunoSEQ multiplex PCR; TCRdb's table is partial and in-frame only. The sample shows about 54,000 clones, under 95% of them seen only once. The input for sequencing was PBMCs, taken roughly 95 weeks after intestinal transplant. The receptor set was obtained from a human patient who received an intestinal transplant, so some T cells may come from the graft donor. CDR3s leave out the opening cysteine and the closing phenylalanine or tryptophan. Each record gives: V gene, J gene, CDR3 protein.

TRBV4-1	TRBJ2-7	ASSPLDREYEQY
TRBV19	TRBJ1-1	ASRGTGGTEAF
TRBV15	TRBJ1-2	ATSRASLGQGAGGYT
TRBV5-1	TRBJ2-7	ASSSAELGAGHEQY
TRBV5-4	TRBJ2-7	ASERTGTSYEQY
TRBV5-1	TRBJ1-3	ASSLGRDIPGNTIY
TRBV7-9	TRBJ1-5	ASTLDGNQPQH
TRBV7-2	TRBJ2-5	ASSQVVLQETQY
TRBV19	TRBJ1-5	ASSRHREGQPQH
TRBV18	TRBJ2-6	ASSPLRGSGANVLT
TRBV4-1	TRBJ2-1	ASSPGQGNEQF
TRBV19	TRBJ1-1	ASSLWGNTEAF
TRBV11-3	TRBJ1-5	ASRRSNQPQH
TRBV27	TRBJ2-1	ASSLRSPYNEQF
TRBV29-1	TRBJ2-1	SVEVGNEQF
TRBV6-5	TRBJ2-5	ASSPWRLETQY
TRBV15	TRBJ1-1	ATSGGIHPEAF
TRBV7-8	TRBJ2-3	ASSYDTTDTQY
TRBV19	TRBJ1-2	ASSNEDRPLYGYT
TRBV5-4	TRBJ1-2	ASSMTGLEDGYT
TRBV15	TRBJ2-3	ATSGGDRVTDTQY
TRBV4-1	TRBJ1-1	ASSQGGAMNTEAF
TRBV10-2	TRBJ2-7	ASNEDRTYEQY
TRBV13	.	ASSLGRRTYEQY
TRBV11-2	TRBJ1-4	ASSNKMGNEKLF
TRBV18	TRBJ1-3	ASSQGTGGGNTIY
TRBV4-1	TRBJ1-5	ASSQRWEGQPQH
TRBV10-2	TRBJ2-7	ASSESKFQGFYEQY
TRBV15	TRBJ2-7	ATSREQNYEQY
TRBV4-1	TRBJ2-3	ASSQAAGGPRTDTQY